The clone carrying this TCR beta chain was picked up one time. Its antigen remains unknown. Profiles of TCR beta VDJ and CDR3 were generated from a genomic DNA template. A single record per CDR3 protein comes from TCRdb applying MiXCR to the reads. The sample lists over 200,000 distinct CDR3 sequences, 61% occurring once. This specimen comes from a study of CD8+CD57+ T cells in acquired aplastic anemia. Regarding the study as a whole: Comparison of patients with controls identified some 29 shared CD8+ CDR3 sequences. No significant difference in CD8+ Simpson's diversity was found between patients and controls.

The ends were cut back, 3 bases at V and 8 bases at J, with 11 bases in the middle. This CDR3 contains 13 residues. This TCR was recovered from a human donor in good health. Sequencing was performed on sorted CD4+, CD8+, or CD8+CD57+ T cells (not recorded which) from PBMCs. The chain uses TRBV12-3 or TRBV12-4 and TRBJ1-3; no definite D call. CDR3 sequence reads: CASSLGLADTIYF. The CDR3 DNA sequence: TGTGCCAGCAGTTTGGGGTTAGCGGACACCATATATTTT.